This T cell receptor beta chain emerged from a study of read filtering for tumor transcriptome and immune sequencing. The V gene end was trimmed by 6 bases and the J gene end by 0 bases; junction bases not matched to a gene: 6. The CDR3 totals 16 residues. Germline V gene sequence: CDR1 LGHDT, CDR2 YNNKEL (reference sequence). Molecular barcoded adaptors covering alpha/delta and beta/gamma chains were used on 400 to 450 ng RNA. TCRdb reanalysed the reads using MiXCR and keeps one entry per CDR3 protein. The data hold tens of thousands of distinct CDR3 sequences, with 15% to 25% observed a single time. In this sample, this clonotype turned up many times.

The J gene is TRBJ2-5, the V gene TRBV3-1, with 11 bases identical to TRBD2. The sequence came from a donor at least 40 years old with multiple myeloma. Sample: a population of CD138-negative cells sorted from bone marrow. CDR3 DNA sequence: TGTGCCAGCAGAGAGAGACTAGCGGGGTACCAAGAGACCCAGTACTTC. Encoded protein: CASRERLAGYQETQYF.